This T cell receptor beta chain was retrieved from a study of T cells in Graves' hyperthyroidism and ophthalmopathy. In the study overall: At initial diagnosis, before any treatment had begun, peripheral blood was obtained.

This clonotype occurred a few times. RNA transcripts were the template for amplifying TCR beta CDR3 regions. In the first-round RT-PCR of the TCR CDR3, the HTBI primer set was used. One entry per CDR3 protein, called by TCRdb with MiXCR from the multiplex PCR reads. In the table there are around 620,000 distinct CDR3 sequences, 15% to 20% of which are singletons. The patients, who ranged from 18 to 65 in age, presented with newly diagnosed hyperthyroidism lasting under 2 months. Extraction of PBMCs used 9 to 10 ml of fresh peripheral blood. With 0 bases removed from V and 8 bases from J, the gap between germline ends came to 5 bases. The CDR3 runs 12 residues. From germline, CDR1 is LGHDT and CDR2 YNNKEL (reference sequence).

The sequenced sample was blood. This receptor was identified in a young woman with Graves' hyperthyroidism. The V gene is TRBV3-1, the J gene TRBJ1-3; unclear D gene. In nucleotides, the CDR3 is TGTGCCAGCAGCCAAGATCTATACACCATATATTTT. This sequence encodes CASSQDLYTIYF.